This T cell receptor beta chain appears in the sequencing data of a study of vaccination effects on CD4 cells after COVID-19. For the study at large: It was two doses of either the BNT162b2 or mRNA-1273 vaccine that participants received.

Generated by immunoSEQ multiplex PCR, the TCRdb table keeps only in-frame clones and is missing some. The sample contains tens of thousands of clones, about 70% of which appear only once. Under the ViraFEST assay, PBMC were stimulated with viral peptide pools so that antigen-specific CD4+ T cells expanded. Sequencing was performed afterwards. Researchers isolated CD4+ T cells once less than twelve days of culture had elapsed. For this clone: Its antigen is not known.

The sequence was collected from a human donor who received a COVID-19 vaccine. The sequencing used CD4+ T cells from PBMCs cultured with HCoV-229E spike peptides, collected before COVID-19 vaccination.

The CDR3 loop reads CASSSTGSETGELFF. As DNA, the CDR3 is TGTGCCAGCAGTTCGACAGGGAGTGAAACCGGGGAGCTGTTTTTT. The chain has TRBV28 and TRBJ2-2; 7 nucleotides align to TRBD1. The CDR3 runs 15 residues. V lost 4 bases, J lost 5 bases, and 7 bases stayed unmatched. Germline V gene data show CDR1 as MDHEN and CDR2 as SYDVKM.